Listed here is a single TCR beta chain. Only in-frame clones appear in the TCRdb table, and some are missing; sequencing was by immunoSEQ multiplex PCR. Of about 80,000 clones listed, around 94% were seen once; the top ten hold under 0.4%. These data originate in a study of technical replicates of blood from a handful of donors. This CDR3 contains 15 residues. Germline CDR1 reads SGHDT; CDR2 reads YYEEEE. The junction had 13 bases not matched to a gene; V was cut back by 6 bases and J by 8 bases. The sequenced sample was T cells isolated from PBMCs. The chain employs TRBV5-6 and TRBJ2-1; 8 nucleotides match TRBD1. This sequence was found in a human donor in good health. This CDR3 reads CASIKGQGARDEQFF. As DNA, the CDR3 is TGTGCCAGCATAAAGGGGCAGGGGGCAAGGGATGAGCAGTTCTTC. The variable domain in full, completed from reference TRBV5-6 and TRBJ2-1, reads DAGVTQSPTHLIKTRGQQVTLRCSPKSGHDTVSWYQQALGQGPQFIFQYYEEEERQRGNFPDRFSGHQFPNYSSELNVNALLLGDSALYLCASIKGQGARDEQFFGPGTRLTVL.